Sequencing of this T cell receptor beta chain was carried out in a study of blood T cell repertoires in COVID-19 (dated by TCRdb to the early 2020s). In the study overall: Samples covering the acute and convalescent phases of COVID-19 were provided by collaborators in the United States, Italy and Spain. The prospective study material was composed of cDNA or gDNA derived from T cells, B-cell-depleted T cells, or PBMCs. The dataset comprised deeply sampled blood TCRbeta repertoires from subjects exposed to, actively infected with, or recovered from COVID-19. Where HLA class I and class II types were available, the types were taken from metadata supplied by the sample provider, not from assay-based typing. The repertoires were made available in a free public database intended to serve as a resource for research on the immune response to SARS-CoV-2. A de-identified subject ID, COVID-19 status, age in years and sex were almost always included in the sample metadata. The samples were drawn from two sources: the first 160 participants of the ongoing ImmuneRACE study, and some 1,300 subjects contributed by 6 global collaborators. What the research found in general, with its limitations: The quantity of clinical and demographic metadata differed by source and by participant and was supplied without curation.

The immunoSEQ Assay, a bias-controlled multiplex PCR, was used to amplify TCRbeta CDR3 regions from genomic DNA. As for the authors' bioinformatics: Within the assay, amplification of reference gene primers was used to estimate how many nucleated cells each sample contained. Sequence reads were collapsed and filtered to measure the absolute abundance of every unique TCRbeta CDR3 rearrangement. For each sample, productive Simpson clonality was calculated by taking the square root of Simpson's diversity index across productive rearrangements. What TCRdb holds here is the immuneACCESS table cut down to in-frame rearrangements. Part of the clones is not present; checked against another copy, under half of the missing clones reflect an unresolved V gene, and the others are unexplained. For V, J and clone size, that table is used; D and trimming come from the DNA. Recorded for this sample are roughly 230,000 clones; 85% to 95% of them occurred a single time. Jointly, the top ten make up 0.83% of the sample.

One collaborating source in Seattle enrolled patients during active infection and followed them longitudinally through the course of disease. The collaborating institutions used their own protocols to collect whole blood in K2EDTA tubes. For TCRbeta analysis, collaborator samples were shipped as frozen whole blood, as isolated PBMCs, or as DNA extracted from either sample type. This clone was counted a single time. What this receptor recognizes is not known. A read error may produce the germline difference seen at one junction end. The source of this sequence is a man aged 30-40 years with COVID-19, enrolled during active disease. Material: peripheral blood.

The CDR3 protein: CASSVGESQYF. The nucleotides read TGTGCCAGCAGTGTTGGGGAGAGCCAGTACTTC. This sequence uses TRBV2 and TRBJ2-5; tentative D gene TRBD2, with 5 bases matching. The CDR3 measures 11 amino acids from cysteine to phenylalanine. Of the read, only the CDR3 DNA is kept; its 33 bases are in frame from base 1. Reading the germline V gene gives CDR1 SNHLY and CDR2 FYNNEI.